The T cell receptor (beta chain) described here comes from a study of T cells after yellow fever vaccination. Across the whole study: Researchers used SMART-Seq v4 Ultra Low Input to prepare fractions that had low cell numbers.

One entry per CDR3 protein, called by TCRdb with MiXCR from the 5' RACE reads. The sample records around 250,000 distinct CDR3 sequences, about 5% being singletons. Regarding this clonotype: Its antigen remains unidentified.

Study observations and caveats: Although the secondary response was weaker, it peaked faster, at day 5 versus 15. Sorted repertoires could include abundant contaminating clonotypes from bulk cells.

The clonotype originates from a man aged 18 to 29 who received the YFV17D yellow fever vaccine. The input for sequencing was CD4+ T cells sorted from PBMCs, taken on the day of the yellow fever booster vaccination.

This CDR3 reads CASAGTPTEAFF. In DNA form, the CDR3 reads TGTGCCAGCGCCGGGACACCCACTGAAGCTTTCTTT. The rearrangement links TRBV6-5 to TRBJ1-1; tentatively, D is TRBD1 (6 bases). This CDR3 contains 12 residues. Looked up from germline, CDR1 is MNHEY and CDR2 is SVGAGI. The V and J ends lost 8 bases and 4 bases respectively, with 11 bases between them.